A selection of T cell receptor beta chains follows, all from one sample in a study of technical replicates of blood from several donors. Profiled with immunoSEQ multiplex PCR; TCRdb holds only in-frame clones, not every one. The sample records more than 90,000 clones, roughly 96% being singletons. The specimen sequenced was T cells isolated from PBMCs. The source is a human donor in good health. CDR3s include the opening cysteine and the closing phenylalanine or tryptophan. D genes are given only for firm matches. Clone size is stated in some rows and not others, as once, few, many or a class when expanded.

V	D	J	size	length	DNA	CDR3
TRBV11-3	TRBD1	TRBJ2-7	-	17	TGTGCCAGCAGCTTAACCCGCAGACAGGGTCTCGCCTACGAGCAGTACTTC	CASSLTRRQGLAYEQYF
TRBV7-3	TRBD1	TRBJ1-1	-	14	TGTGCCAGCAGCTTAAACCAGGGGGGCACTGAAGCTTTCTTT	CASSLNQGGTEAFF
TRBV7-2	-	TRBJ2-5	-	14	TGTGCCAGCAGCAGTCGGGACTCGCAAGAGACCCAGTACTTC	CASSSRDSQETQYF
TRBV6-5	TRBD1	TRBJ2-7	few	14	TGTGCCAGCAGTCGCCGGGACAGATTCCACGAGCAGTACTTC	CASSRRDRFHEQYF
TRBV19	-	TRBJ1-2	-	13	TGTGCCAGTAGAGAACACCTCAACTATGGCTACACCTTC	CASREHLNYGYTF
TRBV7-9	-	TRBJ1-4	-	17	TGTGCCAGCAGCCCATGGACACGGTCTACTGGAGATGAAAAACTGTTTTTT	CASSPWTRSTGDEKLFF
TRBV4-1	-	TRBJ2-7	-	16	TGCGCCAGCAGCCAAGTGGGTAGCGGAGTTACCTACGAGCAGTACTTC	CASSQVGSGVTYEQYF
TRBV7-5	-	TRBJ2-7	-	17	TGTGTCAGAAGCTTAGAAAGTGTGACAGGGGGCATAGACGAGCAGTACTTC	CVRSLESVTGGIDEQYF
TRBV28	-	TRBJ2-7	-	15	TGTGCCAGCAGCACCTACGGAGGGAGCTCCTACGAGCAGTACTTC	CASSTYGGSSYEQYF
TRBV7-8	TRBD1	TRBJ1-5	-	15	TGTGCCAGCAGCCCCACAGGGGGCGCGGATCAGCCCCAGCATTTT	CASSPTGGADQPQHF
TRBV29-1	-	TRBJ1-1	-	13	TGCAGCGTTGTACTGAGATCGAACACTGAAGCTTTCTTT	CSVVLRSNTEAFF
TRBV5-5	-	TRBJ2-7	once	16	TGTGCCAGCAGCTTATACGCTGTAGGACAGTCCTACGAGCAGTACTTC	CASSLYAVGQSYEQYF
TRBV5-4	TRBD1	TRBJ2-7	-	15	TGTGCCAGCAGCTTCCCGGGACAGGGTATAAGCGAGCAGTACTTC	CASSFPGQGISEQYF
TRBV4-1	TRBD1	TRBJ2-7	-	14	TGCGCCAGCAGCCAACCGGGACAGCGCTACGAGCAGTACTTC	CASSQPGQRYEQYF
TRBV29-1	TRBD1	TRBJ2-5	-	12	TGCAGCGTTGGGGACAGGGGAGAGACCCAGTACTTC	CSVGDRGETQYF
TRBV27	TRBD1	TRBJ1-1	-	15	TGTGCCAGCAGTTTAAATACAGGGGGGAACACTGAAGCTTTCTTT	CASSLNTGGNTEAFF
TRBV4-1	-	TRBJ2-7	-	15	TGCGCCAGCAGCCAAGGTTACTGGAGCAGCTACGAGCAGTACTTC	CASSQGYWSSYEQYF
TRBV5-1	-	TRBJ2-3	-	14	TGCGCCAGCAGCCCGGGGGAGGTTGGGGATACGCAGTATTTT	CASSPGEVGDTQYF
TRBV2	-	TRBJ1-1	-	14	TGTGCCAGCAGTGATACCGCTACCGGGTCTGAAGCTTTCTTT	CASSDTATGSEAFF
TRBV2	-	TRBJ1-4	-	13	TGTGCCAGCAGTCGGGGGGTTGGTGAAAAACTGTTTTTT	CASSRGVGEKLFF
TRBV5-4	-	TRBJ1-1	-	19	TGTGCCAGCAGCTTGGATGGTCGGATGGACGGGAGCATGAACACTGAAGCTTTCTTT	CASSLDGRMDGSMNTEAFF
TRBV11-3	-	TRBJ2-7	-	14	TGTGCCAGCAGCTTGGGGGGAAGCTCCTACGAGCAGTACTTC	CASSLGGSSYEQYF
TRBV27	TRBD1	TRBJ1-1	once	14	TGTGCCAGCAGGCTCGGGACAGGGGGCACTGAAGCTTTCTTT	CASRLGTGGTEAFF
TRBV19	TRBD2	TRBJ2-1	-	15	TGTGCCAGTAGTGGGGGACTAGCGGGAGGTAATGAGCAGTTCTTC	CASSGGLAGGNEQFF
TRBV7-9	TRBD1	TRBJ1-1	-	13	TGTGCCAGCAGCTTAGCCGGGACAGATGAAGCTTTCTTT	CASSLAGTDEAFF
TRBV7-8	TRBD2	TRBJ2-4	-	17	TGTGCCAGCAGCTTACACCTAGCGGGGCTAGCCAAAAACATTCAGTACTTC	CASSLHLAGLAKNIQYF
TRBV7-9	TRBD2	TRBJ2-1	-	15	TGTGCCAGCAGCCAGGACTTGGGACTAGCGGGAGGTGGGTTCTTC	CASSQDLGLAGGGFF
TRBV6-4	TRBD2	TRBJ2-5	-	20	TGTGCCAGCAGTTTACTAGCGGGGGGGCTTTCAGGTCGGGCGAAAGAGACCCAGTACTTC	CASSLLAGGLSGRAKETQYF
TRBV6-1	TRBD1	TRBJ2-7	once	13	TGTGCCAGCAGCGACAGGGTGGGCTACGAGCAGTACTTC	CASSDRVGYEQYF
TRBV4-1	TRBD2	TRBJ2-7	-	14	TGCGCCAGCAGCCACTCGACTAGCGGTTACGAGCAGTACTTC	CASSHSTSGYEQYF
TRBV14	-	TRBJ1-3	-	14	TGTGCCAGCAGCCTTAGGGGATCTCGATACACCATATATTTT	CASSLRGSRYTIYF
TRBV2	-	TRBJ2-1	-	15	TGTGCCAAGAACCAGGGGCCCTCCGCCTACAATGAGCAGTTCTTC	CAKNQGPSAYNEQFF
TRBV7-9	-	TRBJ1-2	-	14	TGTGCCAGCAGCTTAGGGCCTTCACCAGATGGCTACACCTTC	CASSLGPSPDGYTF
TRBV7-8	TRBD1	TRBJ2-7	-	12	TGTGCCAGCAGCCCGCCTGGGACAGGGCAGTACTTC	CASSPPGTGQYF
TRBV7-9	-	TRBJ2-7	-	17	TGTGCCAGCAGCGGTCTTGTCGGACACGTACAAACCTACGAGCAGTACTTC	CASSGLVGHVQTYEQYF
TRBV2	-	TRBJ2-1	once	12	TGTGCCAGCACCTGGGACTCATGGGAGCAGTTCTTC	CASTWDSWEQFF
TRBV10-3	-	TRBJ2-7	-	13	TGTGCCATCAGTCCCGGCGGGGACTTCGAGCAGTACTTC	CAISPGGDFEQYF
TRBV6-5	-	TRBJ1-3	-	16	TGTGCCAGCAGTTCATCGGCGATACAGTCTGGAAACACCATATATTTT	CASSSSAIQSGNTIYF
TRBV30	TRBD1	TRBJ2-7	-	14	TGTGCCTGGAGTGTGGGACAGGGAATCTACGAGCAGTACTTC	CAWSVGQGIYEQYF
TRBV9	TRBD2	TRBJ2-7	-	14	TGTGCCAGCAGCGTAGGGCTAGCGGCCTACGAGCAGTACTTC	CASSVGLAAYEQYF
TRBV25-1	-	TRBJ1-3	-	14	TGTGCCAGCAGTGACACCCCCACAGGAAACACCATATATTTT	CASSDTPTGNTIYF
TRBV5-1	TRBD1	TRBJ1-4	-	15	TGCGCCAGCAGTTTAGGACAGGGGCGGAGGGAAAAACTGTTTTTT	CASSLGQGRREKLFF
TRBV4-1	TRBD1	TRBJ2-3	-	17	TGCGCCAGCAGCCAAGGTTTGCGGACAGGGGTCACAGATACGCAGTATTTT	CASSQGLRTGVTDTQYF
TRBV4-1	-	TRBJ1-5	-	13	TGCGCCAGCAGCCCTGGCAGAAATCAGCCCCAGCATTTT	CASSPGRNQPQHF
TRBV4-1	-	TRBJ1-2	-	14	TGCGCCAGCAGCAGGGACACGGTCATCTATGGCTACACCTTC	CASSRDTVIYGYTF
TRBV7-3	-	TRBJ2-6	-	15	TGTGCCAGCACCCATTCGGGGACTGGGGCCAACGTCCTGACTTTC	CASTHSGTGANVLTF
TRBV30	TRBD2	TRBJ2-1	-	18	TGTGCCTTCAATACCACGGGACTAGCGGGCACGGGTGGGGATGAGCAGTTCTTC	CAFNTTGLAGTGGDEQFF
TRBV7-9	-	TRBJ2-1	-	14	TGTGCCAGCAGCCCTAGCAGAGGGTGGAATGAGCAGTTCTTC	CASSPSRGWNEQFF
TRBV9	TRBD1	TRBJ1-2	once	17	TGTGCCAGCAGCGTAGGGGACAGGGGTTTACACTTCTATGGCTACACCTTC	CASSVGDRGLHFYGYTF
TRBV5-4	-	TRBJ2-7	-	13	TGTGCCAGCAGCTTGGCCAGTACCTACGAGCAGTACTTC	CASSLASTYEQYF
TRBV5-4	-	TRBJ2-5	-	16	TGTGCCAGCAGCCCGGGTGGGCGGGACTCAGAAGAGACCCAGTACTTC	CASSPGGRDSEETQYF
TRBV10-1	-	TRBJ1-1	once	14	TGCGCCAGCAGTGATGGCTTAGGGGCCACTGAAGCTTTCTTT	CASSDGLGATEAFF
TRBV28	-	TRBJ2-7	-	14	TGTGCCAGCAGACTAAGGGGGACGGCAACGGAGCAGTACTTC	CASRLRGTATEQYF
TRBV2	TRBD1	TRBJ2-7	-	15	TGTGCCAGCAGTTTGGACAGGGGGCGATCCCACGAGCAGTACTTC	CASSLDRGRSHEQYF
TRBV7-8	-	TRBJ2-3	-	18	TGTGCCAGCAGCTCCGGAAGATTAGAGGATTTTGGTACAGATACGCAGTATTTT	CASSSGRLEDFGTDTQYF
TRBV6-6	-	TRBJ1-2	-	16	TGTGCCAGCAGTTACTCTGAACAGTTTCCTAACTATGGCTACACCTTC	CASSYSEQFPNYGYTF